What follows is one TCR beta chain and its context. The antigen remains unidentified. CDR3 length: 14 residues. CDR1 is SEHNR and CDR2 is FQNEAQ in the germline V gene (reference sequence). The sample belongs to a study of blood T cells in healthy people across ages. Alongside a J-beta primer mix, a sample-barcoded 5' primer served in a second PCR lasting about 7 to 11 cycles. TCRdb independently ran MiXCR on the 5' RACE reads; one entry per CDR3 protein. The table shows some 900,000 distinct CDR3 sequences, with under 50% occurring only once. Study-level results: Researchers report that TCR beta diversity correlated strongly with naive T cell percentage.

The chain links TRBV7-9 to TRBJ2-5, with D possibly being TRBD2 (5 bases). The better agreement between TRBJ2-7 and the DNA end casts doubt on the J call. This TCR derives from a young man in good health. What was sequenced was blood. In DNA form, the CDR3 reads TGTGCCAGCAGCTTAGGTGGACTTCGGAACGAGCAGTACTTC. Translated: CASSLGGLRNEQYF.